The 18 T cell receptor beta chains below all came from one sample that was sequenced in a study of T-cell memory formation after mild COVID-19. MiXCR, applied by TCRdb to the 5' RACE reads, yields one record per CDR3 protein. In the table there are 410,000 or so distinct CDR3 sequences, 20% to 25% of which are singletons. Sequencing was performed on PBMCs or a T cell subset sorted from them (not recorded which). The receptors were sampled from an adult woman who had mild COVID-19 (a few samples of this study predate the infection). Cell type and time point are not known.

This chain joins TRBV11-2 and TRBJ2-5, with 8 bases fitting TRBD1. CDR1 is SGHAT, CDR2 FQNNGV, per germline. J lost 5 bases, V lost 5 bases, and 7 bases had no gene match. This CDR3 is 14 amino acids long. CDR3 bases: TGTGCCAGCAGCGGGTGGGACAGGCAGGAGACCCAGTACTTC. Translation: CASSGWDRQETQYF. The whole variable domain, filled in from reference TRBV11-2 and TRBJ2-5, reads EAGVAQSPRYKIIEKRQSVAFWCNPISGHATLYWYQQILGQGPKLLIQFQNNGVVDDSQLPKDRFSAERLKGVDSTLKIQPAKLEDSAVYLCASSGWDRQETQYFGPGTRLLVL.

V gene TRBV29-1 combines with J gene TRBJ2-1, with no clear D. The ends were cut back, 0 bases at V and 1 base at J, with 10 bases in the middle. CDR1 is SQVTM and CDR2 is ANQGSEA in the germline V gene. The CDR3 covers 15 residues. The CDR3 loop is CSVEDRYKSYNEQFF. DNA of the CDR3: TGCAGCGTTGAAGATCGATACAAGTCCTACAATGAGCAGTTCTTC.

The chain has TRBV6-2 or TRBV6-3 and TRBJ2-7, with D possibly being TRBD1 (6 bases). Between the trimmed V and J ends, which lost 6 bases and 0 bases, there was a span of 15 bases. Germline CDR1 MNHEY, CDR2 SVGEGT. The CDR3 has 15 residues. The CDR3 DNA sequence: TGTGCCAGCAGCTTCCGGGACATCAACTCCTACGAGCAGTACTTC. Encoded protein: CASSFRDINSYEQYF.

The chain joins TRBV7-9 to TRBJ2-1, with unresolved D. In germline, CDR1 is SEHNR, CDR2 FQNEAQ (reference sequence). V dropped 5 bases and J dropped 0 bases, with 8 bases sitting between them. This CDR3 contains 14 residues. CDR3 in DNA: TGTGCCAGCAGCCCGGGTCGCTCCTACAATGAGCAGTTCTTC. Translated, it gives CASSPGRSYNEQFF.

In its sample, this clonotype was seen a few times. CDR3 region: CASSPTSLLSEFF. The CDR3 DNA reads TGTGCCAGCAGTCCGACTAGCCTGCTATCAGAGTTCTTC. This chain uses TRBV6-2 or TRBV6-3 with TRBJ2-1; 7 bases align to TRBD2. There are 13 residues in the CDR3. Germline lookup yields CDR1 MNHEY and CDR2 SVGEGT. V lost 5 bases and J lost 14; bases outside the gene matches: 12.

V and J are TRBV6-5 and TRBJ1-1; unclear D gene. The germline CDR1 and CDR2 sequences are MNHEY and SVGAGI. CDR3 length: 12 residues. V was cut by 5 bases and J by 2 bases, with 6 bases left in between. CDR3 sequence (DNA): TGTGCCAGCAGTCGCCATAACACTGAAGCTTTCTTT. This translates into CASSRHNTEAFF.

This clonotype was detected only a few times. The chain couples TRBV20-1 to TRBJ2-2; D gene ambiguous. The V gene lost 2 bases and the J gene lost 0 bases, with 10 bases spanning the gap. Germline V gene sequence: CDR1 DFQATT, CDR2 SNEGSKA (reference sequence). CDR3 length: 15 residues. The CDR3 reads CSARTSDANTGELFF. As DNA, the CDR3 is TGCAGTGCTAGAACGAGCGACGCGAACACCGGGGAGCTGTTTTTT.

The chain joins TRBV5-1 to TRBJ2-7; D unclear. This CDR3 spans 13 amino acids. The V gene's germline CDR1 is SGHRS and CDR2 YFSETQ. V was clipped by 4 bases and J by 9 bases, with 17 bases between them. The CDR3: CASSPQASGTQYF. The CDR3 DNA reads as TGCGCCAGCAGCCCCCAAGCGTCCGGCACGCAGTACTTC. Full variable domain (missing parts from reference TRBV5-1 and TRBJ2-7): KAGVTQTPRYLIKTRGQQVTLSCSPISGHRSVSWYQQTPGQGLQFLFEYFSETQRNKGNFPGRFSGRQFSNSRSEMNVSTLELGDSALYLCASSPQASGTQYFGPGTRLTVT.

In this sample, this clonotype turned up a few times. V and J are TRBV7-8 and TRBJ2-1; D remains unclear. The length of the CDR3 is 13 residues. V lost 2 bases and J 5 bases, leaving 7 bases between the germline ends. In germline, CDR1 is SGHVS, CDR2 FQNEAQ. The CDR3 bases are TGTGCCAGCAGCTTACTGGTCGACAATGAGCAGTTCTTC. The encoded protein is CASSLLVDNEQFF.

The rearrangement links TRBV24-1 to TRBJ2-1; 9 positions agree with TRBD1. The CDR3 is 17 amino acids. Trimming at V came to 1 base and at J to 3 bases, leaving 6 bases not matched to a gene. Germline CDR1 is KGHDR and CDR2 is SFDVKD. The CDR3 bases are TGTGCCACCAGTGATTTAGGCGGGACAGGGATCTACAATGAGCAGTTCTTC. It is translated as CATSDLGGTGIYNEQFF.

This clonotype was seen a handful of times. The V gene is TRBV7-2, the J gene TRBJ1-5; D unresolved. The V end was cut by 1 base, the J end by 0 bases, with 10 bases between. This CDR3 is 16 amino acids long. Germline values: CDR1 SGHTA, CDR2 FQGNSA. The CDR3 here is CASSLGRANSNQPQHF. The CDR3 DNA sequence: TGTGCCAGCAGCTTAGGACGGGCGAATAGCAATCAGCCCCAGCATTTT.

This clonotype was counted only a few times. This rearrangement joins TRBV19 to TRBJ2-7; 7 positions agree with TRBD1. CDR1 LNHDA and CDR2 SQIVND come from the germline V gene (reference sequence). With V trimmed by 5 bases and J by 2 bases, 6 bases remained unmatched. There are 14 residues in the CDR3. Written as DNA, the CDR3 is TGTGCCAGTAGTCCCTGGACAGGCACCTACGAGCAGTACTTC. This gives the protein CASSPWTGTYEQYF.

The rearrangement joins TRBV5-6 to TRBJ2-7; the D is unclear. This CDR3 is 14 amino acids long. Trimming removed 6 bases from V and 3 bases from J, with 16 bases in between. Germline V lookup: CDR1 SGHDT, CDR2 YYEEEE. CDR3 sequence reads: CASTSVGEYYEQYF. Written as DNA, the CDR3 is TGTGCCAGCACCTCGGTGGGTGAGTACTACGAGCAGTACTTC.

The rearrangement links TRBV5-6 to TRBJ2-2; the match to TRBD2 covers 11 bases. There are 16 residues in the CDR3. CDR1 is SGHDT, CDR2 YYEEEE, per germline. The J segment lost 1 base and the V segment lost 2 bases, leaving 1 base of the junction unmatched. Here the CDR3 reads CASSFLAGGNTGELFF. As DNA, the CDR3 is TGTGCCAGCAGCTTCCTAGCGGGAGGGAACACCGGGGAGCTGTTTTTT.

The V and J genes are TRBV7-2 and TRBJ1-1; no firm D call. The CDR3 totals 13 residues. Germline V gene data show CDR1 as SGHTA and CDR2 as FQGNSA. The CDR3 coding sequence is TGTGCAACGCGCAGCGGGCCCAACACTGAAGCTTTCTTT. Translating it yields CATRSGPNTEAFF.

The rearrangement uses TRBV15 and TRBJ2-3, with D unresolved. The length of the CDR3 is 13 residues. V was pared by 2 bases and J by 4 bases, with 7 bases between. Germline CDR1 and CDR2: LNHNV and YYDKDF (reference sequence). CDR3 sequence reads: CATSRRIPDTQYF. The CDR3 DNA reads as TGTGCCACCAGCAGACGGATTCCAGATACGCAGTATTTT.

The chain employs TRBV20-1 and TRBJ1-1, with D uncertain. The CDR3 sequence is 11 residues long. Trimming pared 6 bases from V and 1 base from J, leaving 6 bases between. Germline V gene data show CDR1 as DFQATT and CDR2 as SNEGSKA (reference sequence). CDR3 amino acids: CSAETNTEAFF. CDR3 bases: TGCAGTGCCGAGACGAACACTGAAGCTTTCTTT.

This clonotype was found a few times. The rearrangement joins TRBV3-1 to TRBJ2-5; 11 bases fit TRBD2. Looked up from germline, CDR1 is LGHDT and CDR2 is YNNKEL (reference sequence). J lost 5 bases, V lost 1 base, and 6 bases had no gene match. This CDR3 has 16 amino acids. The CDR3 DNA sequence: TGTGCCAGCAGCCAAGTTAGCGGGGGGGCTGGGGAGACCCAGTACTTC. It yields the protein CASSQVSGGAGETQYF.